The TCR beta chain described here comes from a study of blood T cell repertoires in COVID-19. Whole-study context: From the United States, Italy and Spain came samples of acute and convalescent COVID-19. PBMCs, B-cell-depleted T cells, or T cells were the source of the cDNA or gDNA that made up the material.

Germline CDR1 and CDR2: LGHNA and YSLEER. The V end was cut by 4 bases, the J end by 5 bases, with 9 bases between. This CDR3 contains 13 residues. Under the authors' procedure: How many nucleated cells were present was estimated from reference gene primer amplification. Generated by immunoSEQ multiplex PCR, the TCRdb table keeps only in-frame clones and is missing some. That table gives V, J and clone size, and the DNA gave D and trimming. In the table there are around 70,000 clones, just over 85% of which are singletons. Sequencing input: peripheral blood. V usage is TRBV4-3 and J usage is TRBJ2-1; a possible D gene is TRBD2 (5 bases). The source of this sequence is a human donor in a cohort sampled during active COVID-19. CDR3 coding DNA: TGCGCCAGCAGCCTCGACTACAACAATGAGCAGTTCTTC. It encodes CASSLDYNNEQFF.